This T cell receptor (beta chain) was captured by sequencing in a study of T cells after yellow fever vaccination. Turning to the study itself: Low-cell-number fractions underwent preparation using SMART-Seq v4 Ultra Low Input. Study-level points and caveats: The presence of abundant clonotypes contaminating from the bulk population was possible in FACS-sorted repertoires.

A 5'RACE template-switching step, the method used to make TCR cDNA, added a universal primer site and UMIs. MiXCR was run by TCRdb on the 5' RACE reads, yielding one entry per CDR3 protein. The sample holds roughly 330,000 distinct CDR3 sequences; around 6.8% are singletons and the top ten take about a sixth. On this clonotype itself: Its antigen is unidentified.

V lost 5 bases, J lost 7 bases, and 6 bases stayed unmatched. Germline lookup yields CDR1 SGHAT and CDR2 FQDESV (reference sequence). The CDR3 loop spans 13 amino acids. The source was PBMCs, collected about 41 days after the first yellow fever vaccination. The chain uses TRBV11-1 and TRBJ1-2; TRBD1 aligns across 8 bases. The TCR was taken from a young man who received the YFV17D yellow fever vaccine. The CDR3 DNA reads TGTGCCAGCAGCCAACGGACAGGGAGTGGCTACACCTTC. Translated: CASSQRTGSGYTF.